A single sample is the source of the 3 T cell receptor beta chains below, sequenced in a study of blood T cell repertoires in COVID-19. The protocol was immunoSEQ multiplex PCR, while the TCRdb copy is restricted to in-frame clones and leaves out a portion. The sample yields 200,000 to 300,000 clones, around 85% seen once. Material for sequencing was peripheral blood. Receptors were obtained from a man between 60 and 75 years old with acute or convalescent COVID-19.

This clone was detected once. The CDR3 nucleotides read TGCGCCAGCAGCTTGGAGGGCGGGAAAGAGACCCAGTACTTC. This encodes CASSLEGGKETQYF. The V and J genes are TRBV5-1 and TRBJ2-5; TRBD2 might be the D (6 bases). CDR1 SGHRS and CDR2 YFSETQ come from the germline V gene. V was clipped by 0 bases and J by 3 bases, with 9 bases between them. CDR3 size: 14 residues.

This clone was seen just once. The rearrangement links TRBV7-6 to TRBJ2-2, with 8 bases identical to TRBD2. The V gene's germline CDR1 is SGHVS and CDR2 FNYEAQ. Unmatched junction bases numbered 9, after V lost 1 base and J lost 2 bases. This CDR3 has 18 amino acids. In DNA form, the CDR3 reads TGTGCCAGCAGCTTAGTTGGGGTAGCGGGACAAAACACCGGGGAGCTGTTTTTT. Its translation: CASSLVGVAGQNTGELFF. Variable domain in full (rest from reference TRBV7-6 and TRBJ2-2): GAGVSQSPRYKVTKRGQDVALRCDPISGHVSLYWYRQALGQGPEFLTYFNYEAQQDKSGLPNDRFSAERPEGSISTLTIQRTEQRDSAMYRCASSLVGVAGQNTGELFFGEGSRLTVL.

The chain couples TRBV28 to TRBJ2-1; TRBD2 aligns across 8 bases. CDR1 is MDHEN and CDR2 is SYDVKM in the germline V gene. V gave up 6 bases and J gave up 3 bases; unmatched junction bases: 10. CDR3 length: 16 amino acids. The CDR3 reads CASSLTSSGRYNEQFF. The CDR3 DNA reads TGTGCCAGCAGCCTCACTTCTAGCGGGCGCTACAATGAGCAGTTCTTC.